A selection of T cell receptor beta chains follows, all from one sample in a study of tumor and adjacent non-tumor tissue in lung cancer. From the multiplex PCR reads, TCRdb called clonotypes with MiXCR, one entry per CDR3 protein. Of over 80,000 distinct CDR3 sequences listed, more than 80% were seen once; the top ten hold around 30%. The sequenced material came from distant non-tumor lung tissue. These receptors all come from a man aged 55-75 years with small cell lung cancer. Each CDR3 is given without its conserved first and last residue.

TRBV19,TRBJ2-1,ANSIAAGVANEQF
TRBV20-1,TRBJ2-3,NARVRSSTDTQY
TRBV29-1,TRBJ2-5,SAAMGGLVGGDQETQY
TRBV12-3/TRBV12-4,TRBJ2-1,ARSYTGVQF
TRBV4-2,TRBJ2-2,ASSLGTSGAGGTGESF
TRBV29-1,TRBJ2-5,SAAMGGVAGGDQETQY
TRBV11-2,TRBJ2-2,ASSLTRETEELF
TRBV12-3/TRBV12-4,TRBJ2-4,ASSPRRAARSIQY
TRBV14,TRBJ2-1,ASSRAASSFYNEQF
TRBV4-2,TRBJ2-7,ANSQDSPDSSSYEQY
TRBV29-1,TRBJ2-3,RVEWRGSGTDTQY
TRBV12-3/TRBV12-4,TRBJ2-5,ASRRLAGIGETQY
TRBV28,.,ASSPGGSNQPQY
TRBV12-3/TRBV12-4,TRBJ1-1,GSSLTRNTEAF
TRBV6-5,TRBJ2-1,ASSYSIWGLADDEQL
TRBV11-1,TRBJ2-1,ASSRYSGTSYNEQF
TRBV12-3/TRBV12-4,TRBJ2-2,ANSPSGTDTGELF
TRBV7-9,TRBJ1-2,ANGSTAGHYDYT
TRBV29-1,TRBJ2-3,SVTGTESTDTQY
TRBV6-1,TRBJ2-1,ASIFSWSRNEQL
TRBV6-6,TRBJ2-7,ASHGSPGGTYEQY
TRBV10-2,TRBJ2-7,ASSRRGWEGLSNEKY